One sample yielded the 25 T cell receptor beta chains listed below, sequenced in a study of cytomegalovirus exposure and HLA in healthy donors. This table comes from immunoSEQ multiplex PCR, and its TCRdb copy is limited to in-frame clones, with some not included. Among roughly 140,000 clones listed, approximately 88% were seen once. The sequenced material came from PBMCs. All receptors come from a woman aged 18-29 years in good health and CMV-seropositive.

This clone was detected ten times or more. The chain carries TRBV6-4 and TRBJ2-3; TRBD1 matches at 7 bases. Germline-derived CDR1 and CDR2 are MRHNA and SNTAGT. There are 14 residues in the CDR3. V was clipped by 0 bases and J by 4 bases; unmatched bases: 1. This CDR3 reads CASSDSQGADTQYF. CDR3 coding DNA: TGTGCCAGCAGTGACTCGCAGGGGGCAGATACGCAGTATTTT.

This rearrangement joins TRBV5-1 to TRBJ2-7; 10 nucleotides align to TRBD2. Germline loops: CDR1 SGHRS, CDR2 YFSETQ. The CDR3 loop spans 17 amino acids. Germline trimming cut 1 base from V and 3 bases from J; bases unmatched to any gene: 10. Written as DNA, the CDR3 is TGCGCCAGCAGCTTGAGCACTCTAGCGGGAGATTTCTACGAGCAGTACTTC. Translation gives CASSLSTLAGDFYEQYF.

V gene TRBV7-2 combines with J gene TRBJ2-3, with TRBD2 identical over 13 bases. The V segment lost 5 bases and the J segment 4 bases; nucleotides outside the gene matches: 12. Germline V gene data show CDR1 as SGHTA and CDR2 as FQGNSA. CDR3 size: 18 residues. CDR3 coding DNA: TGTGCCAGCAGCCGTCGAGGACTAGCGGGAGTAGGGGCAGATACGCAGTATTTT. This sequence encodes CASSRRGLAGVGADTQYF.

The chain employs TRBV5-8 and TRBJ2-3; 7 bases line up with TRBD1. Germline lookup yields CDR1 SGHTS and CDR2 YDEGEE. The CDR3 is 14 amino acids. Trimming took 6 bases from V and 3 from J; bases not matched to a gene: 7. The CDR3 here is CASNSDRLTDTQYF. The CDR3, as DNA: TGTGCCAGCAACTCGGACAGGTTGACAGATACGCAGTATTTT.

The chain recombines TRBV6-5 with TRBJ2-7; 7 bases align to TRBD2. Trimming removed 6 bases from V and 3 bases from J; junction bases left unmatched: 8. Germline V gene lookup returns CDR1 MNHEY and CDR2 SVGAGI. The CDR3 is made up of 14 amino acids. This chain's CDR3 is CASSGGGASYEQYF. The DNA for the CDR3 is TGTGCCAGCAGCGGGGGAGGGGCTAGCTACGAGCAGTACTTC.

The rearrangement links TRBV5-1 to TRBJ1-5; D is possibly TRBD1 (6 bases). Germline-derived CDR1 and CDR2 are SGHRS and YFSETQ. The CDR3 is made up of 14 amino acids. V lost 0 bases and J 7 bases, leaving 11 bases between the germline ends. The CDR3 coding sequence is TGCGCCAGCAGCTTGGTGGCAGGGGACCAGCCCCAGCATTTT. Translated: CASSLVAGDQPQHF.

This clone was seen only a few times. The chain couples TRBV6-6 to TRBJ1-2; no definite D call. The CDR3 has 12 amino acids. Germline V gene data show CDR1 as MNHNY and CDR2 as SVGAGI (reference sequence). The V and J ends lost 2 bases and 6 bases respectively, with 7 bases between them. CDR3 loop: CASSYRGDGYTF. Here the CDR3 DNA reads TGTGCCAGCAGTTACCGGGGAGATGGCTACACCTTC.

V is TRBV7-8 and J is TRBJ2-7; TRBD2 aligns across 7 bases. The germline CDR1 and CDR2 sequences are SGHVS and FQNEAQ. The CDR3 consists of 16 residues. Trimming removed 1 base from V and 2 bases from J; junction bases left unmatched: 8. The CDR3 sequence: CASSLGLLAATYEQYF. The CDR3, as DNA: TGTGCCAGCAGCTTAGGTCTTCTAGCGGCGACCTACGAGCAGTACTTC.

The gene calls are TRBV7-7 and TRBJ1-1; D gene unclear. CDR1 and CDR2 from the germline V gene are SSHAT and FNYEAQ (reference sequence). The CDR3 is made up of 17 amino acids. Trimming removed 6 bases from V and 0 bases from J, with 20 bases in between. As DNA, the CDR3 is TGTGCCAGCAGGCCCCTAACGGCGCGGCAACTGAACACTGAAGCTTTCTTT. Translation: CASRPLTARQLNTEAFF.

The CDR3 reads CASSLNGGGPMNEQFF. CDR3 in DNA: TGTGCCAGCAGCTTAAACGGCGGAGGGCCGATGAATGAGCAGTTCTTC. The rearrangement joins TRBV7-3 to TRBJ2-1; D perhaps matches TRBD2 (6 bases). CDR1 and CDR2 (germline): SGHTA, FQGTGA. The length of the CDR3 is 16 residues. V dropped 1 base and J dropped 7 bases, with 17 bases sitting between them.

V usage is TRBV28 and J usage is TRBJ2-7, with 8 bases aligning to TRBD2. The CDR3 totals 15 residues. The germline V gene encodes CDR1 MDHEN and CDR2 SYDVKM. The V and J ends lost 7 bases and 5 bases, in that order; junction bases with no gene match: 13. The CDR3 sequence is CASTIGVAGTHEQYF. The CDR3 bases are TGTGCCAGCACCATAGGAGTAGCGGGAACCCACGAGCAGTACTTC.

This rearrangement joins TRBV19 to TRBJ2-7; TRBD1 agrees at 10 bases. Trimming cost V 7 bases and J 2 bases; bases outside gene matches: 5. The CDR3 length is 14 residues. Germline V lookup: CDR1 LNHDA, CDR2 SQIVND (reference sequence). The CDR3 DNA follows: TGTGCCAGTAATGGTGGGACAGGGGCCTACGAGCAGTACTTC. Translation gives CASNGGTGAYEQYF.

This chain connects TRBV28 to TRBJ2-5; weak D call: TRBD1 (5 bases). This CDR3 region has 13 residues. Trimming removed 3 bases at V and 7 bases at J, with 12 bases between. Germline values: CDR1 MDHEN, CDR2 SYDVKM. The CDR3 nucleotides are TGTGCCAGCAGTTTCTCAGGGTCGGGGACCCAGTACTTC. It yields the protein CASSFSGSGTQYF.

The V gene is TRBV6-5, the J gene TRBJ2-3; 10 bases fit TRBD2. The trim removed 6 bases at V and 6 bases at J, leaving 9 bases unmatched. This CDR3 spans 15 amino acids. Germline V gene lookup returns CDR1 MNHEY and CDR2 SVGAGI. CDR3 sequence: CASRPGLAFTDTQYF. For the CDR3, the DNA is TGTGCCAGCAGGCCGGGACTAGCGTTCACGGATACGCAGTATTTT.

The CDR3 protein is CASSEPRGTDLNEKLFF. CDR3 coding DNA: TGTGCCAGCAGTGAACCTCGGGGGACAGATTTAAATGAAAAACTGTTTTTT. V usage is TRBV25-1 and J usage is TRBJ1-4; 7 positions match TRBD1. CDR3 size: 17 residues. Germline values: CDR1 MGHDK, CDR2 SYGVNS. Unmatched junction bases numbered 11, after V lost 2 bases and J lost 5 bases.

The chain employs TRBV11-2 and TRBJ2-2; D uncertain. Trimming removed 1 base at V and 9 bases at J, with 12 bases between. Germline V gene sequence: CDR1 SGHAT, CDR2 FQNNGV. The CDR3 spans 14 residues. This CDR3 is CASSLGVSRRELFF. For the CDR3, the DNA is TGTGCCAGCAGCTTAGGAGTGTCGAGGAGGGAGCTGTTTTTT.

This rearrangement joins TRBV6-6 to TRBJ1-3, with D maybe TRBD1 (5 bases). Germline V gene sequence: CDR1 MNHNY, CDR2 SVGAGI (reference sequence). CDR3 length: 14 residues. V was shortened by 4 bases and J by 4 bases, with 11 bases between the two germline ends. This CDR3 is CASSLRGGGNTIYF. The CDR3 DNA is TGTGCCAGCAGTTTGCGGGGCGGGGGAAACACCATATATTTT.

The sample holds one count of this clone. This chain connects TRBV18 to TRBJ1-2, with TRBD1 matching over 8 bases. The CDR3 sequence is 15 residues long. V trimming: 3 bases; J trimming: 5 bases; junction bases outside the gene matches: 8. CDR1 is KGHSH and CDR2 is LQKENI in the germline V gene. Here the CDR3 DNA reads TGTGCCAGCTCACCGATTGGACAGGGTACATATGGCTACACCTTC. It yields the protein CASSPIGQGTYGYTF.

The V call is TRBV30, the J call TRBJ1-2; unclear D gene. Germline V gene data show CDR1 as GTSNPN and CDR2 as SVGIG (reference sequence). Between the trimmed V and J ends, which lost 5 bases and 5 bases, there was a span of 9 bases. CDR3 length: 11 amino acids. CDR3 nucleotides: TGTGCCTGGGGCGGCGGTTATGGCTACACCTTC. Protein product: CAWGGGYGYTF.

This chain links TRBV5-4 with TRBJ2-1; possibly TRBD2 for D (5 bases). V gave up 4 bases and J gave up 6 bases, with 17 bases separating them. Germline V lookup: CDR1 SGHNT, CDR2 YYREEE (reference sequence). CDR3 length equals 15 residues. Written as DNA, the CDR3 is TGTGCCAGCAGCCACCCGGGGTTAGCCGGCAATGAGCAGTTCTTC. Protein sequence: CASSHPGLAGNEQFF.

This clone was observed a few times. This chain joins TRBV27 and TRBJ1-5; weak D call: TRBD1 (6 bases). From germline, CDR1 is MNHEY and CDR2 SMNVEV (reference sequence). V lost 5 bases and J lost 5, with 16 bases in between. The CDR3 is made up of 15 amino acids. As DNA, the CDR3 is TGTGCCAGCAGTCCCCCGCCGGGACACGATCAGCCCCAGCATTTT. Translation: CASSPPPGHDQPQHF.

The V and J genes are TRBV5-1 and TRBJ2-2, with D possibly being TRBD2 (6 bases). CDR3 length: 16 amino acids. The V end lost 1 base, the J end lost 4 bases, and 14 bases lay between the germline ends. Per germline, CDR1 SGHRS and CDR2 YFSETQ. CDR3 protein: CASSLRLGPTTGELFF. DNA of the CDR3: TGCGCCAGCAGCTTGCGACTAGGGCCGACCACCGGGGAGCTGTTTTTT.

The rearrangement joins TRBV2 to TRBJ2-7; D possibly corresponds to TRBD1 (5 bases). The CDR3 consists of 13 residues. Trimming left V 4 bases short and J 4 bases short, with 11 bases between. Germline CDR1 and CDR2: SNHLY and FYNNEI. CDR3 in amino acids: CASSGDSEYEQYF. The CDR3 DNA reads as TGTGCCAGCAGTGGCGACAGCGAATACGAGCAGTACTTC.

This chain connects TRBV6-1 to TRBJ2-1, with TRBD1 matching over 7 bases. CDR1 and CDR2 from the germline V gene are MNHNS and SASEGT. The CDR3 totals 13 residues. The junction had 6 bases not matched to a gene; V was cut back by 1 base and J by 12 bases. This chain's CDR3 is CASSEVAGGRQFF. The DNA for the CDR3 is TGTGCCAGCAGTGAAGTGGCAGGGGGTAGGCAGTTCTTC.

The V and J genes are TRBV19 and TRBJ2-3, with 9 positions matching TRBD2. The junction had 9 bases not matched to a gene; V was cut back by 2 bases and J by 3 bases. The CDR3 consists of 17 residues. Germline V gene data show CDR1 as LNHDA and CDR2 as SQIVND (reference sequence). The CDR3 loop reads CASSIRGAGGPTDTQYF. CDR3 bases: TGTGCCAGTAGTATACGAGGGGCGGGAGGGCCGACAGATACGCAGTATTTT.